This is a list of T cell receptor beta chains from one sample in a study of T-cell memory formation after mild COVID-19. Each CDR3 protein is one row after TCRdb ran MiXCR on the 5' RACE reads. The repertoire holds around 500,000 distinct CDR3 sequences, with 15% to 20% as singletons. The sample comprised PBMCs or a T cell subset sorted from them (not recorded which). These receptor sequences come from an adult woman who had mild COVID-19 (a few samples of this study predate the infection). Cell type and time point are not known. The CDR3 runs from the conserved cysteine through the conserved F or W. The order of the fields is D gene, clone size, V gene, J gene, CDR3 protein, CDR3 DNA. D genes are given only for firm matches. Clone size, where shown, is once, few, many, or a class for clones that have expanded.

D gene: TRBD1
clone size: .
V gene: TRBV7-9
J gene: TRBJ1-2
CDR3 protein: CASSLAGQGNYGYTF
CDR3 DNA: TGTGCCAGCAGCTTAGCAGGACAGGGGAACTATGGCTACACCTTC

D gene: .
clone size: .
V gene: TRBV4-2
J gene: TRBJ2-1
CDR3 protein: CASSQDKAGARFF
CDR3 DNA: TGTGCCAGCAGCCAAGATAAGGCAGGGGCGAGGTTCTTC

D gene: .
clone size: .
V gene: TRBV6-2/TRBV6-3
J gene: TRBJ2-7
CDR3 protein: CASTGVAGVSYEQYF
CDR3 DNA: TGTGCCAGCACGGGTGTGGCAGGAGTATCCTACGAGCAGTACTTC

D gene: TRBD2
clone size: few
V gene: TRBV10-3
J gene: TRBJ2-3
CDR3 protein: CAISAPRGVAGASDTQYF
CDR3 DNA: TGTGCCATCAGTGCCCCTCGGGGGGTAGCGGGAGCCTCAGATACGCAGTATTTT

D gene: TRBD1
clone size: few
V gene: TRBV7-2
J gene: TRBJ1-1
CDR3 protein: CASSSGTVFKTEAFF
CDR3 DNA: TGTGCCAGCAGCTCCGGGACAGTTTTTAAGACTGAAGCTTTCTTT

D gene: .
clone size: .
V gene: TRBV10-3
J gene: TRBJ2-2
CDR3 protein: CAISETGLGLTGELFF
CDR3 DNA: TGTGCCATCAGTGAGACAGGTTTGGGATTGACCGGGGAGCTGTTTTTT

D gene: .
clone size: few
V gene: TRBV7-6
J gene: TRBJ2-1
CDR3 protein: CASSLPTMGGMSYNEQFF
CDR3 DNA: TGTGCCAGCAGCTTACCAACCATGGGTGGGATGTCCTACAATGAGCAGTTCTTC

D gene: .
clone size: many
V gene: TRBV20-1
J gene: TRBJ2-7
CDR3 protein: CSASKERDGQQYF
CDR3 DNA: TGCAGTGCTAGTAAGGAACGGGACGGCCAGCAGTACTTC

D gene: .
clone size: .
V gene: TRBV7-2
J gene: TRBJ1-2
CDR3 protein: CASSLDEPSGANYGYTF
CDR3 DNA: TGTGCCAGCAGCTTAGATGAACCGTCAGGGGCTAACTATGGCTACACCTTC

D gene: TRBD2
clone size: .
V gene: TRBV5-1
J gene: TRBJ2-1
CDR3 protein: CASSSETSDGGEQFF
CDR3 DNA: TGCGCCAGCAGCTCGGAGACTAGCGACGGCGGTGAGCAGTTCTTC

D gene: .
clone size: few
V gene: TRBV25-1
J gene: TRBJ2-1
CDR3 protein: CASKGGEQFF
CDR3 DNA: TGTGCCAGCAAGGGAGGTGAGCAGTTCTTC

D gene: .
clone size: few
V gene: TRBV9
J gene: TRBJ2-7
CDR3 protein: CASSALDGYSYEQYF
CDR3 DNA: TGTGCCAGCAGCGCCCTGGACGGATACTCCTACGAGCAGTACTTC

D gene: .
clone size: .
V gene: TRBV5-1
J gene: TRBJ2-7
CDR3 protein: CASSEGFLANSYEQYF
CDR3 DNA: TGCGCCAGCAGCGAAGGATTTCTAGCAAATTCCTACGAGCAGTACTTC

D gene: .
clone size: .
V gene: TRBV25-1
J gene: TRBJ2-6
CDR3 protein: CASRGGAGTSGANVLTF
CDR3 DNA: TGTGCCAGCAGGGGGGGGGCAGGGACCTCTGGGGCCAACGTCCTGACTTTC

D gene: .
clone size: few
V gene: TRBV5-1
J gene: TRBJ1-2
CDR3 protein: CASSLRQNPGNYGYTF
CDR3 DNA: TGCGCCAGCAGCTTGAGGCAGAACCCGGGAAACTATGGCTACACCTTC

D gene: TRBD1
clone size: few
V gene: TRBV6-2/TRBV6-3
J gene: TRBJ1-5
CDR3 protein: CASSRALTGDQPQHF
CDR3 DNA: TGTGCCAGCAGTAGGGCTCTCACAGGGGATCAGCCCCAGCATTTT

D gene: .
clone size: few
V gene: TRBV6-6
J gene: TRBJ1-5
CDR3 protein: CASSLGEGRRNQPQHF
CDR3 DNA: TGTGCCAGCAGTTTGGGTGAGGGACGGCGCAATCAGCCCCAGCATTTT

D gene: .
clone size: .
V gene: TRBV20-1
J gene: TRBJ1-5
CDR3 protein: CSARGLVNSNQPQHF
CDR3 DNA: TGCAGTGCTAGGGGACTGGTGAATAGCAATCAGCCCCAGCATTTT

D gene: .
clone size: .
V gene: TRBV7-9
J gene: TRBJ2-7
CDR3 protein: CASSLDSHYEQYF
CDR3 DNA: TGTGCCAGCAGCTTAGACAGTCACTACGAGCAGTACTTC

D gene: .
clone size: .
V gene: TRBV19
J gene: TRBJ1-1
CDR3 protein: CASSIRSPSPEAFF
CDR3 DNA: TGTGCCAGTAGTATCAGGAGTCCCTCGCCTGAAGCTTTCTTT

D gene: .
clone size: .
V gene: TRBV5-1
J gene: TRBJ2-7
CDR3 protein: CASSFQPRSYEQYF
CDR3 DNA: TGCGCCAGCAGCTTCCAACCCCGCTCCTACGAGCAGTACTTC

D gene: .
clone size: .
V gene: TRBV6-1
J gene: TRBJ1-6
CDR3 protein: CAYAGGVKSPLHF
CDR3 DNA: TGTGCCTACGCTGGGGGCGTAAAATCTCCCCTCCACTTT

D gene: .
clone size: few
V gene: TRBV2
J gene: TRBJ2-1
CDR3 protein: CASSEVGREGTNEQFF
CDR3 DNA: TGTGCCAGCAGTGAAGTAGGCAGGGAAGGGACCAATGAGCAGTTCTTC

D gene: .
clone size: few
V gene: TRBV7-9
J gene: TRBJ2-5
CDR3 protein: CASSYAGQQETQYF
CDR3 DNA: TGTGCCAGCAGCTATGCGGGACAACAAGAGACCCAGTACTTC

D gene: TRBD2
clone size: few
V gene: TRBV5-1
J gene: TRBJ2-7
CDR3 protein: CASSYWTSGSYEQYF
CDR3 DNA: TGCGCCAGCAGCTATTGGACTAGCGGGTCATACGAGCAGTACTTC

D gene: TRBD2
clone size: .
V gene: TRBV20-1
J gene: TRBJ2-1
CDR3 protein: CSAMVGLAVYNEQFF
CDR3 DNA: TGCAGTGCTATGGTCGGACTAGCGGTCTACAATGAGCAGTTCTTC

D gene: .
clone size: .
V gene: TRBV30
J gene: TRBJ1-2
CDR3 protein: CAWSVLSQGGGYTF
CDR3 DNA: TGTGCCTGGAGTGTACTATCACAGGGCGGAGGCTACACCTTC

D gene: .
clone size: few
V gene: TRBV12-3/TRBV12-4
J gene: TRBJ2-7
CDR3 protein: CASSFSQGGEQYF
CDR3 DNA: TGTGCCAGCAGTTTTTCTCAGGGGGGCGAGCAGTACTTC

D gene: .
clone size: many
V gene: TRBV5-5
J gene: TRBJ2-7
CDR3 protein: CASSLDTASVVYEQYF
CDR3 DNA: TGTGCCAGCAGCTTGGATACTGCTAGCGTGGTCTACGAGCAGTACTTC

D gene: TRBD2
clone size: .
V gene: TRBV29-1
J gene: TRBJ2-1
CDR3 protein: CSVGGEFF
CDR3 DNA: TGCAGCGTCGGGGGGGAGTTCTTC

D gene: .
clone size: .
V gene: TRBV6-2/TRBV6-3
J gene: TRBJ2-7
CDR3 protein: CASSSEYSPGMEQYF
CDR3 DNA: TGTGCCAGCAGTTCAGAGTATTCACCCGGGATGGAGCAGTACTTC

D gene: .
clone size: .
V gene: TRBV10-3
J gene: TRBJ2-7
CDR3 protein: CAISEPIRGYEQYF
CDR3 DNA: TGTGCCATCAGTGAACCTATACGCGGATACGAGCAGTACTTC

D gene: TRBD2
clone size: few
V gene: TRBV6-5
J gene: TRBJ2-2
CDR3 protein: CASSSPGGAGGAGELFF
CDR3 DNA: TGTGCCAGCAGTTCCCCGGGAGGAGCGGGGGGAGCCGGGGAGCTGTTTTTT

D gene: TRBD2
clone size: .
V gene: TRBV12-3/TRBV12-4
J gene: TRBJ2-1
CDR3 protein: CASRATSGGVNEQFF
CDR3 DNA: TGTGCCAGCAGAGCCACTAGCGGGGGTGTAAATGAGCAGTTCTTC

D gene: .
clone size: .
V gene: TRBV7-9
J gene: TRBJ2-1
CDR3 protein: CASKPERGAYNEQFF
CDR3 DNA: TGTGCCAGCAAGCCCGAGAGGGGAGCCTACAATGAGCAGTTCTTC

D gene: .
clone size: few
V gene: TRBV30
J gene: TRBJ2-7
CDR3 protein: CAWSWDHYEQYF
CDR3 DNA: TGTGCCTGGAGTTGGGACCACTACGAGCAGTACTTC

D gene: TRBD1
clone size: few
V gene: TRBV10-3
J gene: TRBJ1-1
CDR3 protein: CAISDHRGQEHLNTEAFF
CDR3 DNA: TGTGCCATCAGTGATCACCGGGGACAGGAACATTTGAACACTGAAGCTTTCTTT

D gene: .
clone size: few
V gene: TRBV29-1
J gene: TRBJ2-1
CDR3 protein: CSVMLSSYNEQFF
CDR3 DNA: TGCAGCGTTATGTTAAGCTCCTACAATGAGCAGTTCTTC

D gene: TRBD2
clone size: .
V gene: TRBV5-1
J gene: TRBJ2-3
CDR3 protein: CASSYSTSGVTDTQYF
CDR3 DNA: TGCGCCAGCAGCTACTCGACTAGCGGGGTCACAGATACGCAGTATTTT

D gene: .
clone size: .
V gene: TRBV6-5
J gene: TRBJ1-4
CDR3 protein: CASSRNRATNEKLFF
CDR3 DNA: TGTGCCAGCAGCAGAAACAGGGCGACTAATGAAAAACTGTTTTTT

D gene: TRBD1
clone size: .
V gene: TRBV19
J gene: TRBJ1-1
CDR3 protein: CASRWTGPNTEAFF
CDR3 DNA: TGTGCCAGTAGATGGACAGGGCCGAACACTGAAGCTTTCTTT

D gene: .
clone size: .
V gene: TRBV5-1
J gene: TRBJ1-2
CDR3 protein: CASSSDGGYGYTF
CDR3 DNA: TGCGCCAGCAGCTCGGATGGAGGTTATGGCTACACCTTC

D gene: .
clone size: many
V gene: TRBV5-1
J gene: TRBJ2-1
CDR3 protein: CASSSGNEQFF
CDR3 DNA: TGTGCCAGCAGTTCGGGGAATGAGCAGTTCTTC

D gene: .
clone size: .
V gene: TRBV6-5
J gene: TRBJ2-7
CDR3 protein: CASSFLTGTGEQYF
CDR3 DNA: TGTGCCAGCAGTTTTCTGACAGGCACGGGCGAGCAGTACTTC

D gene: TRBD1
clone size: few
V gene: TRBV10-3
J gene: TRBJ1-1
CDR3 protein: CAISESGPTGAEAFF
CDR3 DNA: TGTGCCATCAGTGAGTCGGGTCCGACAGGGGCTGAAGCTTTCTTT

D gene: TRBD2
clone size: many
V gene: TRBV6-2/TRBV6-3
J gene: TRBJ2-7
CDR3 protein: CASSSPRGLAGVPYEQYF
CDR3 DNA: TGTGCCAGCAGTTCGCCGCGGGGACTAGCGGGAGTCCCCTACGAGCAGTACTTC

D gene: .
clone size: few
V gene: TRBV7-9
J gene: TRBJ2-1
CDR3 protein: CASSRTPHEQFF
CDR3 DNA: TGTGCCAGCAGCCGGACCCCCCATGAGCAGTTCTTC

D gene: .
clone size: few
V gene: TRBV12-3/TRBV12-4
J gene: TRBJ2-7
CDR3 protein: CASSPQEVWSEQYF
CDR3 DNA: TGTGCCAGCAGTCCTCAGGAGGTTTGGTCCGAGCAGTACTTC

D gene: .
clone size: few
V gene: TRBV20-1
J gene: TRBJ2-6
CDR3 protein: CSAGGQTSGANVLTF
CDR3 DNA: TGCAGTGCTGGGGGACAAACCTCTGGGGCCAACGTCCTGACTTTC

D gene: .
clone size: many
V gene: TRBV5-1
J gene: TRBJ2-1
CDR3 protein: CASSFPGSVEQFF
CDR3 DNA: TGCGCCAGCAGCTTCCCGGGGTCCGTTGAGCAGTTCTTC

D gene: TRBD1
clone size: .
V gene: TRBV24-1
J gene: TRBJ2-1
CDR3 protein: CATRSGGNEQFF
CDR3 DNA: TGTGCCACCCGCTCAGGGGGCAATGAGCAGTTCTTC

D gene: .
clone size: .
V gene: TRBV6-2/TRBV6-3
J gene: TRBJ2-1
CDR3 protein: CASSYSGVSYNEQFF
CDR3 DNA: TGTGCCAGCAGTTACTCTGGGGTTTCCTACAATGAGCAGTTCTTC

D gene: .
clone size: .
V gene: TRBV5-8
J gene: TRBJ2-2
CDR3 protein: CASSPDFRPMGELFF
CDR3 DNA: TGTGCCAGCAGCCCGGACTTCCGTCCGATGGGGGAGCTGTTTTTT

D gene: .
clone size: .
V gene: TRBV7-6
J gene: TRBJ2-6
CDR3 protein: CASSLERTSSSGANVLTF
CDR3 DNA: TGTGCCAGCAGCTTGGAGAGGACAAGTTCCTCTGGGGCCAACGTCCTGACTTTC

D gene: .
clone size: once
V gene: TRBV12-3/TRBV12-4
J gene: TRBJ1-1
CDR3 protein: CASRSTGFGTEAFF
CDR3 DNA: TGTGCCAGCAGGTCGACAGGCTTCGGCACTGAAGCTTTCTTT

D gene: .
clone size: .
V gene: TRBV24-1
J gene: TRBJ1-1
CDR3 protein: CATSMSGNTEAFF
CDR3 DNA: TGTGCCACCAGTATGTCGGGAAACACTGAAGCTTTCTTT

D gene: .
clone size: few
V gene: TRBV7-9
J gene: TRBJ2-2
CDR3 protein: CASSFSPQGNTGELFF
CDR3 DNA: TGTGCCAGCAGCTTTTCCCCGCAGGGGAACACCGGGGAGCTGTTTTTT

D gene: .
clone size: .
V gene: TRBV18
J gene: TRBJ2-1
CDR3 protein: CASSPAGYNEQFF
CDR3 DNA: TGTGCCAGCTCACCCGCGGGATACAATGAGCAGTTCTTC

D gene: .
clone size: few
V gene: TRBV7-2
J gene: TRBJ1-5
CDR3 protein: CASSLAFGGGQQPQHF
CDR3 DNA: TGTGCCAGCAGCTTAGCGTTCGGGGGCGGACAGCAGCCCCAGCATTTT